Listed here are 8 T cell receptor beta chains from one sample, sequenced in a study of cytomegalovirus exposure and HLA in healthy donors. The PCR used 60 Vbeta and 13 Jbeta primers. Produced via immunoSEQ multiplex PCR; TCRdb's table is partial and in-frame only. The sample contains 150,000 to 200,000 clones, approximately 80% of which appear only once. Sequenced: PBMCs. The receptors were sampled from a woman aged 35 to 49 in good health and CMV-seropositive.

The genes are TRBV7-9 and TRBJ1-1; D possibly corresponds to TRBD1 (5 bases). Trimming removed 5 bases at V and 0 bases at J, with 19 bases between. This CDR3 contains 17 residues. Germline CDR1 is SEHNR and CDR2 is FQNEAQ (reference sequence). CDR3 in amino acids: CASSRFKGLILNTEAFF. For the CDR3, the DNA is TGTGCCAGCAGCCGTTTCAAGGGACTTATTTTGAACACTGAAGCTTTCTTT.

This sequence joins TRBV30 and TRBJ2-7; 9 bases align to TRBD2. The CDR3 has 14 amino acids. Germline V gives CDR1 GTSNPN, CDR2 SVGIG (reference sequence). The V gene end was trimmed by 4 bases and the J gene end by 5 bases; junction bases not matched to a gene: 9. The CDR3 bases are TGTGCCTGGAACGGGGGACTAGCAGCTAACGAGCAGTACTTC. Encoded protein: CAWNGGLAANEQYF.

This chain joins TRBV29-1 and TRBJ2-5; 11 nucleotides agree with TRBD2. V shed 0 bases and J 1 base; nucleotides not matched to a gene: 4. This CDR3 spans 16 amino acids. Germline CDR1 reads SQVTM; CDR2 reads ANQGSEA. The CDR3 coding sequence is TGCAGCGTTGAAGATCCTAGCGGGGGGACCCAAGAGACCCAGTACTTC. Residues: CSVEDPSGGTQETQYF.

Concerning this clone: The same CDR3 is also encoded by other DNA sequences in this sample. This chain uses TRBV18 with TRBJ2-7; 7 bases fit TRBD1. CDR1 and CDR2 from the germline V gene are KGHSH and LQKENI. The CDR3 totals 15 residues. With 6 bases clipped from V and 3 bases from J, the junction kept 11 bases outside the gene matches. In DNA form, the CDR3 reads TGTGCCAGCTCTCACGGGACAGCATTACTCTACGAGCAGTACTTC. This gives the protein CASSHGTALLYEQYF. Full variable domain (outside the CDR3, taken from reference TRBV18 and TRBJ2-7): NAGVMQNPRHLVRRRGQEARLRCSPMKGHSHVYWYRQLPEEGLKFMVYLQKENIIDESGMPKERFSAEFPKEGPSILRIQQVVRGDSAAYFCASSHGTALLYEQYFGPGTRLTVT.

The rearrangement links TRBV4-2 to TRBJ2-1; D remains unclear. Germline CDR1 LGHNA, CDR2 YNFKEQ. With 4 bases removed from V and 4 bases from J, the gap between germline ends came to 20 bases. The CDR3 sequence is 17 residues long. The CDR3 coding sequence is TGTGCCAGCAGCCGAGACACCCCTCGGTCCCTATACAATGAGCAGTTCTTC. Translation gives CASSRDTPRSLYNEQFF.

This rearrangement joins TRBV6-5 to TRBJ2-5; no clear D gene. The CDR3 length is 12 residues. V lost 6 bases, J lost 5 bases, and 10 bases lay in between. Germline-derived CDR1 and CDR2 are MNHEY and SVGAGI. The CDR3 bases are TGTGCCAGCAGCTTAAGCTGGGAGACCCAGTACTTC. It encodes CASSLSWETQYF.

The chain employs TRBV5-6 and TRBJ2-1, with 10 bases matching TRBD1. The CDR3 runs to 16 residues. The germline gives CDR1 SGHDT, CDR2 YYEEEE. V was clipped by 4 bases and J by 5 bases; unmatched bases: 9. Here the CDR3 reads CASSRAGTGANNEQFF. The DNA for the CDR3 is TGTGCCAGCAGCAGGGCCGGGACAGGGGCCAACAATGAGCAGTTCTTC.

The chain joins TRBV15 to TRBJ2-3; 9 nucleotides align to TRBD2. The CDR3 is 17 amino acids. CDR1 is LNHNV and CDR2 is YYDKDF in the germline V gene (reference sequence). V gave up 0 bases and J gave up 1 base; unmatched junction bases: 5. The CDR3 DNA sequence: TGTGCCACCAGCAGAGATCGATCTAGCGGGGGCACAGATACGCAGTATTTT. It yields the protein CATSRDRSSGGTDTQYF.